These 11 T cell receptor beta chains were sequenced from one sample in a study of neurological immune-mediated disorders. TCRdb re-called the 5' RACE reads with MiXCR, one entry per CDR3 protein. The sample lists more than 25,000 distinct CDR3 sequences; about 3.8% were seen once. The sequencing input was CD4+ T cells from blood. The receptors come from a middle-aged woman in good health.

Many counts were recorded for this clonotype. The rearrangement links TRBV3-1 to TRBJ2-5; 11 bases line up with TRBD1. Germline-derived CDR1 and CDR2 are LGHDT and YNNKEL (reference sequence). The CDR3 has 16 residues. J was trimmed by 3 bases and V by 4 bases; bases with no gene match: 7. The CDR3 DNA is TGTGCCAGCAGCCCGCTAGGACAGGGGGCTAAAGAGACCCAGTACTTC. Translated, it gives CASSPLGQGAKETQYF.

This clonotype was observed many times. The rearrangement uses TRBV7-2 and TRBJ2-1; tentatively, D is TRBD2 (5 bases). V was trimmed by 3 bases and J by 9 bases, leaving 6 bases between them. Germline CDR1 reads SGHTA; CDR2 reads FQGNSA. The CDR3 consists of 11 residues. CDR3 in DNA: TGTGCCAGCAGCTTTAGCGTTGAGCAGTTCTTC. Translating it yields CASSFSVEQFF.

This clonotype was seen at least ten times. The genes are TRBV20-1 and TRBJ2-7; 10 positions match TRBD1. CDR1 and CDR2 from the germline V gene are DFQATT and SNEGSKA (reference sequence). This CDR3 is 13 amino acids long. J was trimmed by 5 bases and V by 3 bases; bases with no gene match: 4. CDR3 coding DNA: TGCAGTGCTAGGGGACAGGGGATCGACGAGCAGTACTTC. Encoded protein: CSARGQGIDEQYF.

This clonotype was counted at least ten times. The chain links TRBV5-1 to TRBJ2-2; 7 nucleotides agree with TRBD1. The germline CDR1 and CDR2 sequences are SGHRS and YFSETQ. Germline trimming cut 4 bases from V and 4 bases from J; bases unmatched to any gene: 7. This CDR3 is 15 amino acids long. The CDR3 nucleotides are TGCGCCAGCAGCAAGGGGGCCGACCCCACCGGGGAGCTGTTTTTT. It is translated as CASSKGADPTGELFF.

This clonotype showed up many times. The chain uses TRBV7-8 and TRBJ1-4; no clear D. The germline V and J ends were trimmed by 5 bases and 0 bases, with 10 bases remaining between them. The CDR3 consists of 15 residues. CDR1 is SGHVS, CDR2 FQNEAQ, per germline. For the CDR3, the DNA is TGTGCCAGCAGCCTACCAATTGCAACTAATGAAAAACTGTTTTTT. Translation: CASSLPIATNEKLFF.

This clonotype showed up many times. The CDR3 reads CASSSPASGKLQETQYF. The CDR3 nucleotides are TGTGCCAGCAGTTCCCCCGCAAGCGGGAAACTCCAAGAGACCCAGTACTTC. V usage is TRBV12-3 or TRBV12-4 and J usage is TRBJ2-5; 7 bases are shared with TRBD2. The CDR3 is made up of 17 amino acids. V shed 4 bases, J shed 1 base, and the junction held 12 bases outside the gene matches.

This clonotype has ten or more counts. The gene calls are TRBV5-1 and TRBJ2-1, with 14 bases fitting TRBD2. After removal of 5 bases from V and 4 bases from J, the junction contained 5 bases not matched to a gene. The V gene's germline CDR1 is SGHRS and CDR2 YFSETQ. The CDR3 sequence is 16 residues long. CDR3 DNA sequence: TGCGCCAGCAGTCGGGGACTAGCGGGGGCTTACAATGAGCAGTTCTTC. Protein sequence: CASSRGLAGAYNEQFF.

Ten or more counts support this clonotype. The chain uses TRBV5-1 and TRBJ2-7, with TRBD2 identical over 9 bases. Germline V gene lookup returns CDR1 SGHRS and CDR2 YFSETQ. The V and J ends lost 3 bases and 2 bases, in that order; junction bases with no gene match: 6. The CDR3 is made up of 15 amino acids. The DNA of the CDR3 is TGCGCCAGCAGCTCGCTACTAGCGGGTACCTACGAGCAGTACTTC. This translates into CASSSLLAGTYEQYF. Full variable domain (outside the CDR3, taken from reference TRBV5-1 and TRBJ2-7): KAGVTQTPRYLIKTRGQQVTLSCSPISGHRSVSWYQQTPGQGLQFLFEYFSETQRNKGNFPGRFSGRQFSNSRSEMNVSTLELGDSALYLCASSSLLAGTYEQYFGPGTRLTVT.

CDR3 residues: CSANAGTSGTDTQYF. The CDR3, as DNA: TGCAGTGCTAACGCGGGGACTAGCGGCACAGATACGCAGTATTTT. The gene calls are TRBV20-1 and TRBJ2-3; 10 bases map to TRBD2. The junction had 5 bases not matched to a gene; V was cut back by 4 bases and J by 1 base. CDR1 and CDR2 (germline): DFQATT, SNEGSKA (reference sequence). This CDR3 has 15 amino acids.

J is TRBJ1-5 and V is TRBV19; D remains unclear. The CDR3 runs to 13 residues. V lost 5 bases to trimming and J lost 8 bases, with 13 bases between them. Germline V gives CDR1 LNHDA, CDR2 SQIVND (reference sequence). CDR3 DNA sequence: TGTGCCAGTAGTGAAACAGTTTTGGAGCCCCAGCATTTT. This codes for CASSETVLEPQHF.

This clonotype was detected ten times or more. V usage is TRBV20-1 and J usage is TRBJ2-2, with a weak D call TRBD1 (5 bases). With 3 bases removed from V and 4 bases from J, the gap between germline ends came to 15 bases. Germline V lookup: CDR1 DFQATT, CDR2 SNEGSKA (reference sequence). The CDR3 runs 15 residues. The CDR3 DNA reads as TGCAGTGCTAGTGGGTGGGAAAGGGGCACCGGGGAGCTGTTTTTT. Protein product: CSASGWERGTGELFF.